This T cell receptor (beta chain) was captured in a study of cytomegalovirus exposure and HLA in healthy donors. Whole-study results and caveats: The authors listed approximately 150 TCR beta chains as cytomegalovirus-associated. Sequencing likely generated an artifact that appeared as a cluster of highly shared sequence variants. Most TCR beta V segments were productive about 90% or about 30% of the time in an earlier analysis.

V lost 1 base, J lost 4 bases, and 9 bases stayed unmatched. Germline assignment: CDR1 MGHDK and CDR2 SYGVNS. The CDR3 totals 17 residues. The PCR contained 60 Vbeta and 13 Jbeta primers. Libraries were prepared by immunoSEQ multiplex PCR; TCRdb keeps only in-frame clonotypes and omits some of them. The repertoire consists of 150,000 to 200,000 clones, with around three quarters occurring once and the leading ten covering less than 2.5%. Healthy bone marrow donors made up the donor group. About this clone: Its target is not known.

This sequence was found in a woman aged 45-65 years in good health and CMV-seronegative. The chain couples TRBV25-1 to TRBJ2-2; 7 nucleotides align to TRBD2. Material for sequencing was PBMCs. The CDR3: CASSEWRAGYSTGELFF. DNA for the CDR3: TGTGCCAGCAGTGAATGGCGAGCGGGATACTCCACCGGGGAGCTGTTTTTT.